The T cell receptor (beta chain) under discussion was sequenced for a study of T cell changes during pregnancy in multiple sclerosis. Assay used: immunoSEQ multiplex PCR; TCRdb lists only in-frame clones, some missing. This sample carries tens of thousands of clones, almost 95% of them seen once, and the ten largest clones take about 2.5%. The CDR3 is made up of 17 amino acids. The germline V gene encodes CDR1 SGHVS and CDR2 FNYEAQ. The V and J ends lost 0 bases and 5 bases, in that order; junction bases with no gene match: 8. The TCR comes from a female donor in good health, enrolled as a control in a pregnancy study. This chain joins TRBV7-6 and TRBJ2-5; 11 bases match TRBD1. The sequences come from peripheral blood, collected in the third trimester of pregnancy. The CDR3 is CASSLAWGTGGVETQYF. The CDR3 bases are TGTGCCAGCAGCTTAGCGTGGGGGACAGGGGGAGTGGAGACCCAGTACTTC. Based on the CDR3 plus reference TRBV7-6 and TRBJ2-5, the full variable domain is GAGVSQSPRYKVTKRGQDVALRCDPISGHVSLYWYRQALGQGPEFLTYFNYEAQQDKSGLPNDRFSAERPEGSISTLTIQRTEQRDSAMYRCASSLAWGTGGVETQYFGPGTRLLVL.